The 23 T cell receptor beta chains in this list originate from one sample, sequenced in a study of response to subunit inactivated influenza vaccine. MiXCR, applied by TCRdb to the RT-PCR reads, yields one record per CDR3 protein. The sample carries hundreds of thousands of distinct CDR3 sequences, about 25% recorded once. The specimen was CD4+ T cells sorted from PBMCs, collected less than 6 days after vaccination. These receptors were obtained from a man aged 45-60 years who received an inactivated influenza vaccine.

The chain carries TRBV4-3 and TRBJ1-1; D gene unclear. The CDR3 runs to 14 residues. The V gene lost 0 bases and the J gene lost 1 base, with 6 bases spanning the gap. CDR1 and CDR2 from the germline V gene are LGHNA and YSLEER. Here the CDR3 reads CASSQETANTEAFF. CDR3 nucleotide sequence: TGCGCCAGCAGCCAAGAAACGGCGAACACTGAAGCTTTCTTT.

This sequence joins TRBV7-2 and TRBJ2-5; the D gene is possibly TRBD2 (5 bases). This CDR3 comprises 13 residues. From germline, CDR1 is SGHTA and CDR2 FQGNSA. V shed 4 bases and J shed 7 bases, with 13 bases lying between them. The CDR3 here is CASSSLTAGTQYF. The CDR3 bases are TGTGCCAGCAGCTCACTAACTGCGGGGACCCAGTACTTC.

The rearrangement joins TRBV7-2 to TRBJ2-7, with TRBD2 as a possible D gene (6 bases). V was trimmed by 5 bases and J by 1 base, leaving 15 bases between them. CDR3 length equals 15 residues. Germline V CDR1 and CDR2: SGHTA, FQGNSA. CDR3 region: CASSPTLAESYEQYF. The CDR3, as DNA: TGTGCCAGCAGCCCCACCTTAGCGGAATCCTACGAGCAGTACTTC. Based on the CDR3 plus reference TRBV7-2 and TRBJ2-7, the full variable domain is GAGVSQSPSNKVTEKGKDVELRCDPISGHTALYWYRQSLGQGLEFLIYFQGNSAPDKSGLPSDRFSAERTGGSVSTLTIQRTQQEDSAVYLCASSPTLAESYEQYFGPGTRLTVT.

The chain uses TRBV4-2 and TRBJ2-5; no definite D call. CDR1 LGHNA and CDR2 YNFKEQ come from the germline V gene. The CDR3 is 15 amino acids. V dropped 0 bases and J dropped 4 bases, with 12 bases sitting between them. The CDR3 DNA reads as TGTGCCAGCAGCCAAGATACCAGTTCTAGAGAGACCCAGTACTTC. Encoded protein: CASSQDTSSRETQYF.

This sequence joins TRBV7-6 and TRBJ1-2, with TRBD1 matching over 7 bases. The V gene's germline CDR1 is SGHVS and CDR2 FNYEAQ. The CDR3 is made up of 15 amino acids. V shed 1 base, J shed 1 base, and the junction held 3 bases outside the gene matches. The CDR3 coding sequence is TGTGCCAGCAGCTTAGACGGGACAGATAACTATGGCTACACCTTC. Protein product: CASSLDGTDNYGYTF.

This clonotype showed up just a few times. V is TRBV12-3 or TRBV12-4 and J is TRBJ2-3, with 12 nucleotides matching TRBD2. The ends lost 5 bases at V and 5 bases at J; junction bases unmatched: 11. This CDR3 is 17 amino acids long. The CDR3 loop is CASSPRTSGARGDTQYF. CDR3 nucleotide sequence: TGTGCCAGCAGTCCCCGGACTAGCGGGGCGCGGGGAGATACGCAGTATTTT.

The chain recombines TRBV12-5 with TRBJ2-7; tentatively, D is TRBD2 (5 bases). Trimming cost V 3 bases and J 0 bases, with 9 bases left between them. Per germline, CDR1 LGHNT and CDR2 FRNRAP. The CDR3 spans 14 residues. CDR3 DNA: TGTGCTAGTGGTTTTTGGAGGAGCTCCTACGAGCAGTACTTC. Translating gives CASGFWRSSYEQYF.

This clonotype was observed a handful of times. The chain carries TRBV6-5 and TRBJ2-2; the D is unclear. This CDR3 contains 13 residues. Trimming cost V 0 bases and J 4 bases, with 3 bases left between them. Germline V gives CDR1 MNHEY, CDR2 SVGAGI. The CDR3 sequence is CASSYSFTGELFF. The CDR3 DNA reads as TGTGCCAGCAGTTACTCTTTCACCGGGGAGCTGTTTTTT.

V and J are TRBV3-1 and TRBJ2-3, with 7 bases that match TRBD2. Germline CDR1 LGHDT, CDR2 YNNKEL (reference sequence). Losses at the gene ends were 8 bases for V and 5 bases for J; bases not matched to a gene: 13. The CDR3 has 15 amino acids. The CDR3 reads CASGSGLVVLDTQYF. DNA of the CDR3: TGTGCCAGCGGATCCGGACTAGTAGTTTTAGATACGCAGTATTTT.

This clonotype was counted between two and nine times. The chain links TRBV5-5 to TRBJ1-1; D remains unclear. V was pared by 4 bases and J by 1 base, with 11 bases between. Per germline, CDR1 SGHKS and CDR2 YYEKEE (reference sequence). The CDR3 consists of 14 residues. The CDR3 DNA follows: TGTGCCAGCAGCCTTGAAATAGCGAACACTGAAGCTTTCTTT. Translation: CASSLEIANTEAFF.

There are many counts of this clonotype. This chain joins TRBV20-1 and TRBJ2-3; 13 bases line up with TRBD2. The CDR3 spans 22 residues. The J segment lost 2 bases and the V segment lost 4 bases, leaving 24 bases of the junction unmatched. Germline V gene lookup returns CDR1 DFQATT and CDR2 SNEGSKA (reference sequence). The CDR3 DNA sequence: TGCAGTGCTAAGGCAGGGCAATTCGCCGGGACTAGCGGGATTATTCACACAGATACGCAGTATTTT. Translation gives CSAKAGQFAGTSGIIHTDTQYF.

This clonotype came up a few times. This chain uses TRBV4-3 with TRBJ2-1; 8 nucleotides agree with TRBD2. V was clipped by 2 bases and J by 3 bases; unmatched bases: 6. The CDR3 totals 16 residues. CDR1 is LGHNA, CDR2 YSLEER, per germline. In DNA, the CDR3 is TGCGCCAGCAGCCAAACCCTACTAGCGGACTACAATGAGCAGTTCTTC. Its translation is CASSQTLLADYNEQFF.

This clonotype was observed a few times. The chain recombines TRBV3-1 with TRBJ2-1, with D unclear. The CDR3 is made up of 13 amino acids. Looked up from germline, CDR1 is LGHDT and CDR2 is YNNKEL (reference sequence). V dropped 1 base and J dropped 10 bases, with 11 bases sitting between them. The CDR3 region has the DNA TGTGCCAGCAGCCAAGGGGCGGCGAACGAGCAGTTCTTC. It encodes CASSQGAANEQFF.

This clonotype occurred a few times. The chain uses TRBV19 and TRBJ2-2; maybe TRBD1 (5 bases). CDR3 length equals 14 residues. The V and J ends lost 3 bases and 6 bases respectively, with 11 bases between them. CDR1 and CDR2 from the germline V gene are LNHDA and SQIVND (reference sequence). CDR3 loop: CASSISRTSGELFF. The CDR3, as DNA: TGTGCCAGTAGTATTTCCCGGACATCCGGGGAGCTGTTTTTT.

The gene calls are TRBV10-3 and TRBJ2-1; TRBD2 agrees at 12 bases. CDR1 and CDR2 from the germline V gene are ENHRY and SYGVKD. This CDR3 contains 16 residues. V lost 3 bases to trimming and J lost 4 bases; unmatched junction nucleotides: 4. CDR3 protein: CAISDATSGGYNEQFF. CDR3 DNA: TGTGCCATCAGTGACGCGACTAGCGGGGGTTACAATGAGCAGTTCTTC.

This chain joins TRBV25-1 and TRBJ1-2, with D possibly matching TRBD1 (5 bases). The CDR3 runs to 12 residues. The germline V gene encodes CDR1 MGHDK and CDR2 SYGVNS. Trimming pared 3 bases from V and 7 bases from J, leaving 9 bases between. This chain's CDR3 is CASSEGVRGYTF. The CDR3 nucleotides read TGTGCCAGCAGTGAGGGGGTTCGTGGCTACACCTTC.

This chain links TRBV5-6 with TRBJ2-7; tentative D call: TRBD1 (7 bases). Germline CDR1 SGHDT, CDR2 YYEEEE. V was clipped by 0 bases and J by 3 bases, with 13 bases between them. The CDR3 covers 15 residues. The CDR3 here is CASSLVAGGHYEQYF. The CDR3 nucleotides are TGTGCCAGCAGCTTGGTGGCAGGGGGGCACTACGAGCAGTACTTC.

The chain joins TRBV11-2 to TRBJ2-2, with 10 nucleotides matching TRBD2. This CDR3 comprises 18 residues. CDR1 is SGHAT, CDR2 FQNNGV, per germline. The J segment lost 0 bases and the V segment lost 3 bases, leaving 7 bases of the junction unmatched. CDR3 bases: TGTGCCAGCAGCTTCATCCCGGGACTAGCGACGAACACCGGGGAGCTGTTTTTT. Translated, it gives CASSFIPGLATNTGELFF.

This clonotype was counted only a few times. CDR3 sequence: CASSLAQTVYAGELFF. The CDR3 DNA sequence: TGTGCCAGCAGCTTAGCCCAGACAGTTTATGCCGGGGAGCTGTTTTTT. V and J are TRBV11-2 and TRBJ2-2; the D gene is possibly TRBD1 (5 bases). CDR1 and CDR2 from the germline V gene are SGHAT and FQNNGV. The CDR3 is made up of 16 amino acids. V lost 1 base and J lost 6, with 15 bases in between.

The chain couples TRBV5-1 to TRBJ2-7; 7 bases fit TRBD1. This CDR3 is 14 amino acids long. The V and J ends lost 5 bases and 3 bases, in that order; junction bases with no gene match: 8. The germline V gene encodes CDR1 SGHRS and CDR2 YFSETQ. The CDR3 reads CASRNNRGLYEQYF. CDR3 nucleotides: TGCGCCAGCAGAAACAACAGGGGCCTCTACGAGCAGTACTTC. Combining the CDR3 with reference TRBV5-1 and TRBJ2-7 gives the whole variable domain KAGVTQTPRYLIKTRGQQVTLSCSPISGHRSVSWYQQTPGQGLQFLFEYFSETQRNKGNFPGRFSGRQFSNSRSEMNVSTLELGDSALYLCASRNNRGLYEQYFGPGTRLTVT.

This clonotype was counted between two and nine times. This sequence joins TRBV5-1 and TRBJ2-1; D is perhaps TRBD1 or TRBD2 (5 bases each). CDR3 length: 14 residues. Per germline, CDR1 SGHRS and CDR2 YFSETQ. V gave up 3 bases and J gave up 8 bases, with 15 bases separating them. Here the CDR3 reads CASSYGTTGDEQFF. The DNA of the CDR3 is TGCGCCAGCAGCTACGGGACGACGGGCGATGAGCAGTTCTTC.

This rearrangement joins TRBV6-4 to TRBJ1-2; 9 bases line up with TRBD1. This CDR3 has 17 residues. Germline trimming cut 4 bases from V and 4 bases from J; bases unmatched to any gene: 13. CDR1 is MRHNA and CDR2 is SNTAGT in the germline V gene. CDR3 sequence: CASSATGTGTVSYGYTF. CDR3 sequence (DNA): TGTGCCAGCAGTGCGACCGGGACAGGGACTGTTAGCTATGGCTACACCTTC.

V gene TRBV5-8 combines with J gene TRBJ2-2; D not resolved. Germline CDR1 SGHTS, CDR2 YDEGEE. Trimming removed 5 bases from V and 6 bases from J, with 11 bases in between. There are 13 residues in the CDR3. CDR3 region: CASRTPYPGELFF. In nucleotides, the CDR3 is TGTGCCAGCAGGACACCATACCCCGGGGAGCTGTTTTTT.